This passage covers 18 T cell receptor beta chains from one sample sequenced in a study of blood T cell repertoires in COVID-19. Method: immunoSEQ multiplex PCR; TCRdb's copy keeps in-frame clones and lacks some. This table has some 47,000 clones, about 83% appearing once. The source material was peripheral blood. Receptors were obtained from a woman aged 55-70 years with acute or convalescent COVID-19.

The rearrangement uses TRBV9 and TRBJ1-3, with TRBD1 matching 8 bases. CDR1 is SGDLS and CDR2 is YYNGEE in the germline V gene. The CDR3 spans 14 residues. The V and J ends lost 4 bases and 4 bases, in that order; junction bases with no gene match: 4. The CDR3, as DNA: TGTGCCAGCAGCCGGACAGGGCTCGGAAACACCATATATTTT. It translates to CASSRTGLGNTIYF.

The V and J genes are TRBV6-5 and TRBJ2-1, with 11 positions matching TRBD2. The CDR3 covers 14 residues. V shed 10 bases and J 5 bases; nucleotides not matched to a gene: 7. Germline V gives CDR1 MNHEY, CDR2 SVGAGI. The CDR3 sequence is CATLAGGTNNEQFF. The DNA for the CDR3 is TGTGCCACCCTAGCGGGGGGAACCAACAATGAGCAGTTCTTC.

V usage is TRBV7-2 and J usage is TRBJ1-1; weak D call: TRBD1 (6 bases). Trimming left V 1 base short and J 1 base short, with 19 bases between. The germline V gene has CDR1 SGHTA and CDR2 FQGNSA. CDR3 length: 18 residues. In DNA, the CDR3 is TGTGCCAGCAGCTTAGGTGACAGGATGGGCGTGAGGAACACTGAAGCTTTCTTT. Its protein product is CASSLGDRMGVRNTEAFF.

The chain recombines TRBV7-2 with TRBJ2-7; TRBD1 matches 8 bases. Per germline, CDR1 SGHTA and CDR2 FQGNSA. CDR3 length equals 14 residues. Trimming took 5 bases from V and 3 from J; bases not matched to a gene: 6. The CDR3 spells CASSPTGERYEQYF. For the CDR3, the DNA is TGTGCCAGCAGCCCGACAGGGGAACGCTACGAGCAGTACTTC.

The CDR3 reads CASSPTGGVRGINTEAFF. DNA of the CDR3: TGTGCCAGCTCACCTACCGGCGGGGTACGGGGGATAAACACTGAAGCTTTCTTT. V usage is TRBV18 and J usage is TRBJ1-1; TRBD1 is a possible D gene (5 bases). CDR1 and CDR2 from the germline V gene are KGHSH and LQKENI. V lost 3 bases, J lost 2 bases, and 22 bases lay in between. CDR3 length equals 18 residues.

This chain connects TRBV27 to TRBJ2-3, with 12 bases aligning to TRBD2. The CDR3 has 17 amino acids. Trimming took 3 bases from V and 1 from J; bases not matched to a gene: 5. The germline gives CDR1 MNHEY, CDR2 SMNVEV (reference sequence). Here the CDR3 DNA reads TGTGCCAGCAGTTTTCTAGCGGGGGGGCCTGGCACAGATACGCAGTATTTT. This translates into CASSFLAGGPGTDTQYF.

V and J are TRBV12-5 and TRBJ1-1; 10 bases are a match to TRBD1. V gave up 1 base and J gave up 5 bases; unmatched junction bases: 7. Germline-derived CDR1 and CDR2 are LGHNT and FRNRAP. This CDR3 contains 16 residues. As DNA, the CDR3 is TGTGCTAGTGGTTTGGCGACGGGACAGGGGAATACTGAAGCTTTCTTT. Translated: CASGLATGQGNTEAFF.

This chain joins TRBV19 and TRBJ2-7; 11 nucleotides align to TRBD2. This CDR3 comprises 15 residues. The V gene's germline CDR1 is LNHDA and CDR2 SQIVND (reference sequence). With V trimmed by 1 base and J by 3 bases, 2 bases remained unmatched. CDR3 in DNA: TGTGCCAGTAGTATAGGACTAGCGGGAAACTACGAGCAGTACTTC. Its protein is CASSIGLAGNYEQYF.

This clone has only one observation. The chain recombines TRBV6-6 with TRBJ1-1; D gene uncertain. The ends were cut back, 5 bases at V and 1 base at J, with 11 bases in the middle. CDR1 MNHNY and CDR2 SVGAGI come from the germline V gene (reference sequence). The CDR3 totals 14 residues. This CDR3 is CASSPLRGNTEAFF. Written as DNA, the CDR3 is TGTGCCAGCAGTCCTCTTCGGGGGAACACTGAAGCTTTCTTT.

J is TRBJ2-7 and V is TRBV19; 8 bases fit TRBD2. Germline assignment: CDR1 LNHDA and CDR2 SQIVND (reference sequence). This CDR3 is 18 amino acids long. V shed 6 bases and J 0 bases; nucleotides not matched to a gene: 16. The CDR3 DNA reads as TGTGCCAGTAGCTTTGGACCCCGGGGGGGACATCCCTCCTACGAGCAGTACTTC. It yields the protein CASSFGPRGGHPSYEQYF.

The chain combines TRBV7-9 with TRBJ2-5, with 9 bases identical to TRBD2. From germline, CDR1 is SEHNR and CDR2 FQNEAQ (reference sequence). This CDR3 spans 15 amino acids. V shed 5 bases, J shed 4 bases, and the junction held 8 bases outside the gene matches. The CDR3 region is CASSPGRGGRETQYF. The DNA for the CDR3 is TGTGCCAGCAGCCCCGGGCGGGGGGGCCGAGAGACCCAGTACTTC.

This chain links TRBV7-8 with TRBJ1-5, with 7 bases matching TRBD1. CDR3 length: 14 amino acids. V lost 5 bases to trimming and J lost 2 bases; unmatched junction nucleotides: 3. Germline V gene sequence: CDR1 SGHVS, CDR2 FQNEAQ. CDR3 region: CASSLDRGNQPQHF. CDR3 coding DNA: TGTGCCAGCAGCCTCGACAGGGGCAATCAGCCCCAGCATTTT.

The rearrangement links TRBV27 to TRBJ2-1, with 10 bases fitting TRBD2. The CDR3 extends over 16 amino acids. J lost 2 bases, V lost 4 bases, and 5 bases had no gene match. The V gene's germline CDR1 is MNHEY and CDR2 SMNVEV (reference sequence). The CDR3 DNA sequence: TGTGCCAGCAGTTCAAGACTAGCGGGTACCTACAATGAGCAGTTCTTC. This codes for CASSSRLAGTYNEQFF.

The chain recombines TRBV12-3 or TRBV12-4 with TRBJ1-1, with 7 bases that match TRBD1. The CDR3 sequence is 13 residues long. V trimming: 9 bases; J trimming: 4 bases; junction bases outside the gene matches: 8. Written as DNA, the CDR3 is TGTGCCAGTCGCAGGGGGGAGGCCACTGAAGCTTTCTTT. It translates to CASRRGEATEAFF.

The genes are TRBV15 and TRBJ1-4; 7 bases map to TRBD1. The CDR3 totals 15 residues. Germline V CDR1 and CDR2: LNHNV, YYDKDF (reference sequence). The V and J ends lost 7 bases and 5 bases, in that order; junction bases with no gene match: 10. CDR3: CATTLDRAENEKLFF. For the CDR3, the DNA is TGTGCCACCACATTAGACAGGGCGGAAAATGAAAAACTGTTTTTT.

The genes are TRBV19 and TRBJ1-6; 7 nucleotides line up with TRBD1. CDR3 length: 16 amino acids. V trimming: 1 base; J trimming: 9 bases; junction bases outside the gene matches: 9. Germline V gene lookup returns CDR1 LNHDA and CDR2 SQIVND (reference sequence). The CDR3 region has the DNA TGTGCCAGTAGTATAGCATCAAGGGGGCGCGGTTCACCCCTCCACTTT. Protein: CASSIASRGRGSPLHF.

The chain carries TRBV5-1 and TRBJ1-1; the match to TRBD1 covers 7 bases. With V trimmed by 1 base and J by 1 base, 7 bases remained unmatched. The CDR3 runs to 16 residues. Germline V lookup: CDR1 SGHRS, CDR2 YFSETQ. The CDR3 bases are TGCGCCAGCAGCTTGCCTACAGGGGCTTCGAACACTGAAGCTTTCTTT. Protein: CASSLPTGASNTEAFF.

V gene TRBV6-1 combines with J gene TRBJ2-5; the match to TRBD1 covers 8 bases. The CDR3 covers 13 residues. The ends lost 2 bases at V and 4 bases at J; junction bases unmatched: 0. CDR1 and CDR2 (germline): MNHNS, SASEGT. CDR3 residues: CASSETGGETQYF. The CDR3 nucleotides read TGTGCCAGCAGTGAAACAGGGGGAGAGACCCAGTACTTC.